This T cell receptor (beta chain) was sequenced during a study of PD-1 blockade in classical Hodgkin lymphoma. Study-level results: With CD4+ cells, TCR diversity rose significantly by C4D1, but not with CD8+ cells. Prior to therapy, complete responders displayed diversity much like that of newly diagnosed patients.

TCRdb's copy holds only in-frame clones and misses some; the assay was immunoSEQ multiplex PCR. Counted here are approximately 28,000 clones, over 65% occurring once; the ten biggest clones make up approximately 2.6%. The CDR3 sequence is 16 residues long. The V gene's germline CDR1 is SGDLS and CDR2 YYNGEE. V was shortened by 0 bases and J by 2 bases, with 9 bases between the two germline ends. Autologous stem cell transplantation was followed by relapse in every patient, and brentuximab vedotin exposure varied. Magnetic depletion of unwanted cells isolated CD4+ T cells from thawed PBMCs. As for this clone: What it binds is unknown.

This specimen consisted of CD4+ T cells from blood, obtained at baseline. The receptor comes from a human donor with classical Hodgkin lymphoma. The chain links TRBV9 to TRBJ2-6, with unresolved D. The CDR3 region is CASSVDSVPGANVLTF. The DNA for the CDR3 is TGTGCCAGCAGCGTAGACAGTGTCCCTGGGGCCAACGTCCTGACTTTC. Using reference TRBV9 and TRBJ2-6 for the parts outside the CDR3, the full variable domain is DSGVTQTPKHLITATGQRVTLRCSPRSGDLSVYWYQQSLDQGLQFLIQYYNGEERAKGNILERFSAQQFPDLHSELNLSSLELGDSALYFCASSVDSVPGANVLTFGAGSRLTVL.